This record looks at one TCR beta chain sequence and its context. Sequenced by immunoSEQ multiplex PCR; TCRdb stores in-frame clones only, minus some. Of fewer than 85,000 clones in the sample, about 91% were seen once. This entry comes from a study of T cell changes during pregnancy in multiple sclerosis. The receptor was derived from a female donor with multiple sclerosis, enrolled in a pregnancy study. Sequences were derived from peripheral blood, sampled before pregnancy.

CDR3: CASSLTTGDYGYTF. The CDR3 DNA reads as TGCGCCAGCAGCTTAACAACCGGGGACTATGGCTACACCTTC. The chain joins TRBV5-1 to TRBJ1-2; no definite D call. This CDR3 contains 14 residues. V gave up 2 bases and J gave up 3 bases, with 11 bases separating them. Germline V gene lookup returns CDR1 SGHRS and CDR2 YFSETQ.